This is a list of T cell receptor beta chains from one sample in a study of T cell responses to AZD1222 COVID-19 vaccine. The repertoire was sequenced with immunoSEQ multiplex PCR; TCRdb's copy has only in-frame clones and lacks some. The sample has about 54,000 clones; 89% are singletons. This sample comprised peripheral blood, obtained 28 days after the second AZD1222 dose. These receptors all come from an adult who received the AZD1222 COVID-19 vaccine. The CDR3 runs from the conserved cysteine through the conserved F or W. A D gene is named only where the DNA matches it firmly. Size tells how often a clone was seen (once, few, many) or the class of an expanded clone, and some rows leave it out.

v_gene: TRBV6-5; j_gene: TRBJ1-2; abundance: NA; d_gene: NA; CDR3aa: CASSYTRGGPYGYTF; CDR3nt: TGTGCCAGCAGTTACACAAGAGGTGGTCCCTATGGCTACACCTTC
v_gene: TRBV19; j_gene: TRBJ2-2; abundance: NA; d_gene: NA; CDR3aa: CASSNTGELFF; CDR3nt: TGTGCCAGTAGTAACACCGGGGAGCTGTTTTTT
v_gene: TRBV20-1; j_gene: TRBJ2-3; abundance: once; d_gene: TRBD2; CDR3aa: CSASPLKREGGTDTQYF; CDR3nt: TGCAGTGCTAGTCCCCTTAAGCGGGAGGGCGGCACAGATACGCAGTATTTT
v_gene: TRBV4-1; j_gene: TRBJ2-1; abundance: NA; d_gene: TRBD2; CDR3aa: CASSQVNYRGRDHGNEQFF; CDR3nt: TGCGCCAGCAGCCAAGTTAATTATAGAGGGAGGGATCATGGCAATGAGCAGTTCTTC
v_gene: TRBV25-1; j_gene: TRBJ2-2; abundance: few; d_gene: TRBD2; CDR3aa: CASSPGLAVTGELFF; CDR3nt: TGTGCCAGCAGTCCGGGACTAGCGGTCACCGGGGAGCTGTTTTTT
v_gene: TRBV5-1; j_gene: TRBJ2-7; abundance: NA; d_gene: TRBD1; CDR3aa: CASSSGTGGGNPYEQYF; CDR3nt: TGCGCCAGCAGCTCCGGGACAGGGGGAGGGAACCCCTACGAGCAGTACTTC
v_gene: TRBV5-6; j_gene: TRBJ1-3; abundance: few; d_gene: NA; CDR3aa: CASSVGPGNTIYF; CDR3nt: TGTGCCAGCAGCGTAGGACCTGGAAACACCATATATTTT
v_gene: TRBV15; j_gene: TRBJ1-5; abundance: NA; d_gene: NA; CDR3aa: CATSILDQPQHF; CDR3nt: TGTGCCACCAGCATACTGGATCAGCCCCAGCATTTT
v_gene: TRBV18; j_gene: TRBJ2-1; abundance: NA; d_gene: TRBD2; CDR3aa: CASSLPFSSGGSYNEQFF; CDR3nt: TGTGCCAGCTCACTACCTTTCTCTAGCGGTGGGTCCTACAATGAGCAGTTCTTC
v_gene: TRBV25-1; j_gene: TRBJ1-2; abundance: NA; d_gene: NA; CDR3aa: CASMDGGRGYTF; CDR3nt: TGTGCCAGCATGGATGGGGGAAGGGGCTACACCTTC
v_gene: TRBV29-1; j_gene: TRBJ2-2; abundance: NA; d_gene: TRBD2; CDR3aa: CSVGWREGRTGELFF; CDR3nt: TGCAGCGTTGGGTGGCGGGAGGGCCGAACCGGGGAGCTGTTTTTT
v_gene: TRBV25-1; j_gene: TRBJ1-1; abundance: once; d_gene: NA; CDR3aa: CASSEYGVGRQTNTEAFF; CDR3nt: TGTGCCAGCAGTGAATACGGCGTTGGCAGACAAACGAACACTGAAGCTTTCTTT
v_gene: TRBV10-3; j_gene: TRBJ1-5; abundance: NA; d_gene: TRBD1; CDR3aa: CASGTGDANQPQHF; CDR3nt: TGTGCCAGCGGGACAGGGGACGCCAATCAGCCCCAGCATTTT
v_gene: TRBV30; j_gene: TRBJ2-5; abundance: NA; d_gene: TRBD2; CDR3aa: CAWSSLLADQETQYF; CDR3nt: TGTGCCTGGAGTTCCTTGCTAGCGGACCAAGAGACCCAGTACTTC
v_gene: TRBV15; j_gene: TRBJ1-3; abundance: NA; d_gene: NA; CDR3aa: CATSRDRAASSGNTIYF; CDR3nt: TGTGCCACCAGCAGAGATCGGGCGGCTAGCTCTGGAAACACCATATATTTT
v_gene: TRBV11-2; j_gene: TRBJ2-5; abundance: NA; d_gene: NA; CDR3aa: CASSLASAAAMRETQYF; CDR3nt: TGTGCCAGCAGCTTAGCCTCCGCCGCTGCGATGAGGGAGACCCAGTACTTC
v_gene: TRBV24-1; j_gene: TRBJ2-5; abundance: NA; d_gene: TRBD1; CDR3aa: CATSDSGTEETQYF; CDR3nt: TGTGCCACCAGTGACTCCGGGACAGAAGAGACCCAGTACTTC
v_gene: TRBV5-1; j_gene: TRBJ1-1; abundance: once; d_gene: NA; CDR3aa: CASTGTEGRDTEAFF; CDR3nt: TGCGCCAGCACGGGGACGGAGGGGCGGGACACTGAAGCTTTCTTT
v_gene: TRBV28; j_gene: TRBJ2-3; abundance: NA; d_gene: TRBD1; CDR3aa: CASSQTGGTDTQYF; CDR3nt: TGTGCCAGCAGCCAAACAGGGGGCACAGATACGCAGTATTTT
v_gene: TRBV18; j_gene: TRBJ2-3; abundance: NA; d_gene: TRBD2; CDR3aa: CASSQSPGLRPNSTDTQYF; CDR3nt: TGTGCCAGCTCACAGTCCCCGGGACTACGACCTAATAGCACAGATACGCAGTATTTT
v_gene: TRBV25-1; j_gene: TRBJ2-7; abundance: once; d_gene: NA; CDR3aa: CASSGTTSPSSYEQYF; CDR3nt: TGTGCCAGCAGTGGAACGACAAGTCCCAGCTCCTACGAGCAGTACTTC
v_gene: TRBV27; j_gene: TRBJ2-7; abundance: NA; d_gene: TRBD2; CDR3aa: CASSLSIAGGDEQYF; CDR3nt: TGTGCCAGCAGTTTATCGATAGCGGGAGGCGACGAGCAGTACTTC
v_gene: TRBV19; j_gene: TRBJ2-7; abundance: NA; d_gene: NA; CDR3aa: CASSMQAGYEQYF; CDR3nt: TGTGCCAGTAGTATGCAGGCTGGCTACGAGCAGTACTTC
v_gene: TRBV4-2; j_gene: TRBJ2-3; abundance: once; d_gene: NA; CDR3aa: CASSQEGPLTDTQYF; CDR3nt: TGTGCCAGCAGCCAAGAGGGACCCCTCACAGATACGCAGTATTTT
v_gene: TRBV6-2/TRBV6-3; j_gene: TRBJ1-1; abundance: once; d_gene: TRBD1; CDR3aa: CASSLGTGEAFF; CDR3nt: TGTGCCAGCAGTCTCGGGACAGGTGAAGCTTTCTTT
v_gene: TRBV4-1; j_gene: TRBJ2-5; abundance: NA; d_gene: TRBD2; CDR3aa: CASSQDPGRAVETQYF; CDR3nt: TGCGCCAGCAGCCAAGATCCTGGGAGGGCCGTAGAGACCCAGTACTTC
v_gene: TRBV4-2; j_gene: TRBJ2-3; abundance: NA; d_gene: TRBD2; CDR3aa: CASSPAAGLEGTDTQYF; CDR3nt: TGTGCCAGCAGCCCTGCCGCGGGACTAGAGGGCACAGATACGCAGTATTTT
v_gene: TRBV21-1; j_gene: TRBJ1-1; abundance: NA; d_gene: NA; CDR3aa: CASSKAAKDGLNTEAFF; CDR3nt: TGTGCCAGCAGCAAAGCAGCGAAGGACGGCCTGAACACTGAAGCTTTCTTT
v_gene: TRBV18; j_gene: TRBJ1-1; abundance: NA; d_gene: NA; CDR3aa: CASSPPDREAFF; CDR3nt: TGTGCCAGCTCACCACCGGACAGAGAAGCTTTCTTT
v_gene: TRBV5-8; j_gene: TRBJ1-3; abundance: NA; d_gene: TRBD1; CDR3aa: CASSLVFGTAGNTIYF; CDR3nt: TGTGCCAGCAGCTTGGTCTTTGGGACAGCAGGAAACACCATATATTTT
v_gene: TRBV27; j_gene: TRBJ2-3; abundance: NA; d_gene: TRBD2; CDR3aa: CASSRRSGWGRVTDTQYF; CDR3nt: TGTGCCAGCAGCCGCCGTTCTGGGTGGGGGAGGGTTACAGATACGCAGTATTTT
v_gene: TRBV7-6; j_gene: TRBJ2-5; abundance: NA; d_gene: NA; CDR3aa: CASSKSGPYQETQYF; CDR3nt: TGTGCCAGCAGCAAAAGCGGGCCCTACCAAGAGACCCAGTACTTC
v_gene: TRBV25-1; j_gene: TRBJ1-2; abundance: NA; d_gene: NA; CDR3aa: CASSEYGGNNGYTF; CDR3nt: TGTGCCAGCAGTGAATATGGAGGGAATAATGGCTACACCTTC
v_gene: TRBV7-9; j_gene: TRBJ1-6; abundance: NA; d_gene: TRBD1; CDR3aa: CASSSGTENSPLHF; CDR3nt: TGTGCCAGCAGTTCCGGGACAGAGAATTCACCCCTCCACTTT
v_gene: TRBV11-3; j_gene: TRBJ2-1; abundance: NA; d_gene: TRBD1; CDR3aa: CASSRGQGYNEQFF; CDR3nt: TGTGCCAGCAGCCGGGGACAGGGGTACAATGAGCAGTTCTTC
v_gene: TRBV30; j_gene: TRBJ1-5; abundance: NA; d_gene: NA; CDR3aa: CAWSMGGLRQPQHF; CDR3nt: TGTGCCTGGAGTATGGGGGGGCTGCGGCAGCCCCAGCATTTT
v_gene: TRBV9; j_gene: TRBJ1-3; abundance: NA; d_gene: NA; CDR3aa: CASSVTGDSGNTIYF; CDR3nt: TGTGCCAGCAGCGTTACAGGAGACTCTGGAAACACCATATATTTT
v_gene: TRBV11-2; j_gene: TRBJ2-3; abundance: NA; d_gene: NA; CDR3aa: CASSRYTDTQYF; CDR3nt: TGTGCCAGCAGCCGATACACAGATACGCAGTATTTT
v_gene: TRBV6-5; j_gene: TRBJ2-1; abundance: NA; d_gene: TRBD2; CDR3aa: CASSTSGRYNEQFF; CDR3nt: TGTGCCAGTTCGACTAGCGGGAGGTACAATGAGCAGTTCTTC
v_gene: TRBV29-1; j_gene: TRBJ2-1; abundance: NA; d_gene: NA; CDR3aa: CSVGGHYNEQFF; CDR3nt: TGCAGCGTGGGAGGACACTACAATGAGCAGTTCTTC
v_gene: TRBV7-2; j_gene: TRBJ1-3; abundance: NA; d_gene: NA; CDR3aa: CASSLRAGQTIYF; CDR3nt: TGTGCCAGCAGCTTAAGGGCAGGCCAGACCATATATTTT
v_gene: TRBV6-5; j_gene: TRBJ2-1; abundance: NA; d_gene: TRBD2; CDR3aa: CASSYSGGWYNEQFF; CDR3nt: TGTGCCAGCAGTTACTCGGGAGGGTGGTACAATGAGCAGTTCTTC
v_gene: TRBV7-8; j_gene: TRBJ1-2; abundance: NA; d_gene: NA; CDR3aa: CASSPRTTTYGYTF; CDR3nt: TGTGCCAGCAGCCCCCGGACAACTACTTATGGCTACACCTTC
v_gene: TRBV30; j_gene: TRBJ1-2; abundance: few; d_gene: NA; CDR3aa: CAWSVPAGDGYTF; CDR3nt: TGTGCCTGGAGTGTACCGGCAGGGGATGGCTACACCTTC
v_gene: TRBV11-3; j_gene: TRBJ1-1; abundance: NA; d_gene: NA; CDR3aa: CASSLEARAGEANTEAFF; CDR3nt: TGTGCCAGCAGCTTAGAGGCGCGCGCGGGGGAGGCGAACACTGAAGCTTTCTTT
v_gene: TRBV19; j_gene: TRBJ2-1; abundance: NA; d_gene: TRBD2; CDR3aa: CASSIGGGLAGFRQFF; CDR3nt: TGTGCCAGTAGTATAGGGGGGGGACTAGCGGGATTTAGGCAGTTCTTC
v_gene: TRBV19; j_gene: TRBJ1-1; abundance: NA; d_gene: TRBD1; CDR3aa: CASSTRQGYTEAFF; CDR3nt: TGTGCCAGTAGTACCCGACAGGGGTACACTGAAGCTTTCTTT
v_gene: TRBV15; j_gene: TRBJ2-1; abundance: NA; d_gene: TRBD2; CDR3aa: CATSTSSGLDLSNEQFF; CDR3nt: TGTGCCACCAGTACTTCCAGCGGACTAGATTTGAGCAATGAGCAGTTCTTC
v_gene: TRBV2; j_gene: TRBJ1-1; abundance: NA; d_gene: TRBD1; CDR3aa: CASRRTGGDTEAFF; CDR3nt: TGTGCCAGCAGAAGGACAGGGGGCGACACTGAAGCTTTCTTT
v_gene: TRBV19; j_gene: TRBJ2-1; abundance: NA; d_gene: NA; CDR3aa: CASGRVQAYNEQFF; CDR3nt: TGTGCCAGTGGTCGCGTACAGGCCTACAATGAGCAGTTCTTC
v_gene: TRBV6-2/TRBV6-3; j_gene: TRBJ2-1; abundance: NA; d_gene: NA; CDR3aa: CASSPGLSDNEQFF; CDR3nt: TGTGCCAGCAGCCCGGGACTCAGTGACAATGAGCAGTTCTTC
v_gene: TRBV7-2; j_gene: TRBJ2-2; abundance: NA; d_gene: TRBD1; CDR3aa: CASSSGQGRTGELFF; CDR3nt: TGTGCCAGCAGCTCTGGACAGGGAAGGACCGGGGAGCTGTTTTTT
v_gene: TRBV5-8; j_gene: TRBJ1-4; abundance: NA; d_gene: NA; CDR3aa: CASSLLPLDSRLSEKLFF; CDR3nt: TGTGCCAGCAGCTTATTACCACTCGACAGCCGGCTAAGTGAAAAACTGTTTTTT
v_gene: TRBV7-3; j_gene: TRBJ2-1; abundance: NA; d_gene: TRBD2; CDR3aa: CASSPAGPSYNEQFF; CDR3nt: TGTGCCAGCAGCCCAGCGGGACCCTCCTACAATGAGCAGTTCTTC
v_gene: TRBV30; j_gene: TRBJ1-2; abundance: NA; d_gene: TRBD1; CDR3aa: CAWSEQGWLGYTF; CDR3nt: TGTGCCTGGAGTGAACAGGGGTGGTTAGGCTACACCTTC
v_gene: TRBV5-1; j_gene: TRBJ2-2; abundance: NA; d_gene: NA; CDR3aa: CASSWGRTGELFF; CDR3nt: TGCGCCAGCAGCTGGGGACGGACCGGGGAGCTGTTTTTT
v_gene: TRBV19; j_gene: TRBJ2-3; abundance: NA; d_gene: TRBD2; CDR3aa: CASSISGLAGGPIDTQYF; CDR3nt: TGTGCCAGTAGTATTTCGGGACTAGCGGGAGGGCCAATAGATACGCAGTATTTT
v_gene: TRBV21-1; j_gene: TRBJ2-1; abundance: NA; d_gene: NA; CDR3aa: CASAKERRWYYNEQFF; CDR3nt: TGTGCCAGCGCAAAAGAGCGGAGGTGGTACTACAATGAGCAGTTCTTC
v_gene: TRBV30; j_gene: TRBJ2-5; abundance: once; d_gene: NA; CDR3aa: CAWNPGGQETQYF; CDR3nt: TGTGCCTGGAACCCGGGCGGTCAAGAGACCCAGTACTTC
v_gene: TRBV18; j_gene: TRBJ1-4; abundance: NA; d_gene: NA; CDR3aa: CASSPPRRSDEKLFF; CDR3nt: TGTGCCAGCTCACCACCGCGGAGGAGTGATGAAAAACTGTTTTTT